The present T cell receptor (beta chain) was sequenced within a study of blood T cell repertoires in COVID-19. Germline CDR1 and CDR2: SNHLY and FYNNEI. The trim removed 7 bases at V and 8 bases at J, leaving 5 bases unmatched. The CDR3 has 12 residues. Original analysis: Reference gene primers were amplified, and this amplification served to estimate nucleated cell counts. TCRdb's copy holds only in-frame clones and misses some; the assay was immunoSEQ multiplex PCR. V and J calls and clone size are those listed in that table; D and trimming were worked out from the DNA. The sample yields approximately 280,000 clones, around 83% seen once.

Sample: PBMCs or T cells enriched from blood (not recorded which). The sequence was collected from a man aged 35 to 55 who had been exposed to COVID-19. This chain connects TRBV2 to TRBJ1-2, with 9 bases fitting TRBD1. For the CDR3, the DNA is TGTGCCAGCATAGGACAGGGGAGCGGCTACACCTTC. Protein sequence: CASIGQGSGYTF.